This paragraph covers one TCR beta chain sequence. The antigen is unknown. This sample is part of a study of cytomegalovirus exposure and HLA in healthy donors. The study, taken as a whole, reports: Per a prior analysis, the majority of TCR beta V segments were productive roughly 87% or roughly 30% of the time.

V lost 0 bases and J 0 bases, leaving 9 bases between the germline ends. Germline CDR1 is SGHRS and CDR2 is YFSETQ. CDR3 length: 15 residues. This PCR relied on a set of 60 Vbeta primers and 13 Jbeta primers. Authors' methods: Unique TCR beta chains numbered roughly 83 million in a later analysis, with approximately 10 million shared. Sequencing was performed with immunoSEQ multiplex PCR; in TCRdb, only in-frame clones are kept and a portion is missing. The V and J calls and the clone size are those of that table, but D and trimming were determined from the DNA. The table shows some 110,000 clones, with over 60% occurring only once.

The rearrangement links TRBV5-1 to TRBJ1-1; no clear D. Source material: PBMCs. The receptor's source is a young woman in good health and CMV-seropositive. The CDR3 spells CASSLAKSLNTEAFF. The DNA for the CDR3 is TGCGCCAGCAGCTTGGCTAAGAGTCTGAACACTGAAGCTTTCTTT.